The T cell receptor (beta chain) under discussion was sequenced for a study of a mutant IDH1 vaccine in newly diagnosed glioma (TCRdb year 2021). Notes on the research overall: Vaccination began 4-6 weeks after radiotherapy alone, or alongside temozolomide cycles in the chemotherapy-containing groups. Of the roughly 33 treated patients, approximately 60% were male and approximately 38% were female, and the mean age was roughly 40 years. Prior to enrollment, patients had been given standard therapy consisting of radiotherapy alone, temozolomide alone, or radiochemotherapy with temozolomide, with the combination given to most patients. Visit V12 was the week-35 safety follow-up and visit V13 was the week-47 end of study. Peripheral blood was drawn at six visits: V03 (baseline), V05, V07, V10, V12 and V13. For exploratory analyses, around 23 treated patients had longitudinal TCRB deep sequencing done wherever samples were available.

The germline V gene sets CDR1 to MDHEN and CDR2 to SYDVKM. The CDR3 holds 14 amino acids from the cysteine to the phenylalanine. The only DNA kept is the CDR3, 42 bases in frame from the first base. Between the V and J ends, shortened by 3 bases and 3 bases respectively, the junction contains 10 bases. The library was produced with the immunoSEQ multiplex PCR assay. Following the manufacturer's protocol, the hsTCRB Kit was used to amplify rearranged TCR beta chain sequences. Sequencing of TCRB libraries was carried out on an Illumina MiSeq. In the paper's pipeline: Demultiplexing, trimming and gene mapping were performed with the kit vendor's proprietary platform. The table was pulled from immuneACCESS by TCRdb, which kept in-frame rearrangements only. Such tables lose some clones; where checked, under half of the loss comes from unresolved V genes, and the rest has no known cause. That table gives V, J and clone size, and the DNA gave D and trimming. The sample has 30,000 to 40,000 clones on record, approximately 89% of them singletons. Around 2.4% of the sample goes to the ten largest clones.

Study-level results and caveats: Vaccine-induced immune responses across multiple MHC alleles were detected in approximately 94% of patients. Changes in the top peripheral T cell clonotypes picked up by TCRB sequencing did not appear to be linked to pseudoprogression. Availability determined which PBMC samples were chosen for TCRB deep sequencing. It was noted by the authors that analyses of patient blood samples could not be reproduced owing to sample limitations.

Per the publication, the time point label means: week 47, end of study. Each vaccine dose was 300 ug of a 20-mer mutant IDH1 peptide in Montanide, given subcutaneously with topical imiquimod. Patients were given eight vaccinations, in weeks 1, 3, 5, 7, 11, 15, 19 and 23, which matched visits V03 through V10. Donors had newly diagnosed WHO grade 3 or 4 IDH1-mutant astrocytomas with loss of nuclear ATRX. The samples were drawn from NOA16, a multicentre, single-arm, open-label phase I trial in Germany that tested a mutant IDH1 peptide vaccine in humans for the first time. The DNeasy Blood and Tissue Kit was used to extract genomic DNA from EDTA blood for TCRB sequencing. A word on this clone: No antigen is known for it. There are no base qualities to consult, and no much larger clone falls within one base.

The source is a man in his forties with glioma. Recombination joined TRBV28 with TRBJ2-3; the D gene remains uncertain. This specimen consisted of PBMCs, obtained from a glioma patient whose treatment included an IDH1 peptide vaccine. In nucleotides, the sequence is TGTGCCAGCAGTTTTGGACGGAATACAGATACGCAGTATTTT. Its translation reads: CASSFGRNTDTQYF.